This record looks at one T cell receptor beta chain sequence and its context. This entry comes from a study of blood T cell repertoires in COVID-19. In the study overall: The analysed material was cDNA or gDNA that came from T cells, B-cell-depleted T cells, or PBMCs.

Authors' analysis steps: Estimation of nucleated cell counts relied on the amplification of reference gene primers. Only in-frame clones appear in the TCRdb table, and some are missing; sequencing was by immunoSEQ multiplex PCR. Clonal size and the V and J genes are those of that table, whereas D and trimming came from the DNA. The sample has more than 200,000 clones; about 80% are singletons. Trimming removed 4 bases at V and 3 bases at J, with 23 bases between. CDR1 is SGHNT, CDR2 YYREEE, per germline (reference sequence). This CDR3 has 17 amino acids. The clonotype originates from a man older than 75 with acute or convalescent COVID-19. Sequencing was performed on peripheral blood. J is TRBJ2-7 and V is TRBV5-4, with D possibly TRBD2 on 5 matching bases. Here the CDR3 reads CASSPGVSLSHGYEQYF. The CDR3 nucleotides read TGTGCCAGCAGCCCCGGGGTTTCCCTCAGTCACGGCTACGAGCAGTACTTC. Looking up the rest from reference TRBV5-4 and TRBJ2-7 gives the full variable domain: ETGVTQSPTHLIKTRGQQVTLRCSSQSGHNTVSWYQQALGQGPQFIFQYYREEENGRGNFPPRFSGLQFPNYSSELNVNALELDDSALYLCASSPGVSLSHGYEQYFGPGTRLTVT.